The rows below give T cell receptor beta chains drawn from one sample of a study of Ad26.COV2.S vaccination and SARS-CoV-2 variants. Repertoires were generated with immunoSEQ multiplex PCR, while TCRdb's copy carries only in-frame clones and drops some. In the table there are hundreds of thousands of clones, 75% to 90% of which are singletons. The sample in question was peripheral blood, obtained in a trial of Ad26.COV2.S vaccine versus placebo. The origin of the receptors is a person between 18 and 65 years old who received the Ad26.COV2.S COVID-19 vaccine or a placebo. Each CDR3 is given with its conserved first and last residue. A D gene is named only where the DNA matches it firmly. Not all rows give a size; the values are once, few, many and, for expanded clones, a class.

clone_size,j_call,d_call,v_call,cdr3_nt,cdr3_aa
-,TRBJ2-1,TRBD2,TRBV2,TGTGCCAGCAGAGGGTCTAGCGGGAGGGATTACAATGAGCAGTTCTTC,CASRGSSGRDYNEQFF
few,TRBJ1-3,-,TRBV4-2,TGTGCCAGCAGCCAAGAGGGAACAGTAGGAAACACCATATATTTT,CASSQEGTVGNTIYF
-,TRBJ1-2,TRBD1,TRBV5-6,TGTGCCAGCAGTTTCTTGACAGGGTTAGTAGACTACACCTTC,CASSFLTGLVDYTF
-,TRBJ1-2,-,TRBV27,TGTGCCAGCAGTTTAAAGGGGGGCCCCTATGGCTACACCTTC,CASSLKGGPYGYTF
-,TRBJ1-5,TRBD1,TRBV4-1,TGCGCCAGCAGCCACCCCGGAGGGACAGGGACCACTAATCAGCCCCAGCATTTT,CASSHPGGTGTTNQPQHF
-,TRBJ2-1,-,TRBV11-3,TGTGCCAGCAGCTTGGGTCTTCACCCGGGCGAGCAGTTCTTC,CASSLGLHPGEQFF
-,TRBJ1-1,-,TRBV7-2,TGTGCCAGCAGCTTAGGCAGGGTGAGCACTGAAGCTTTCTTT,CASSLGRVSTEAFF
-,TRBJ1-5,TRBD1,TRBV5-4,TGTGCCAGCAGTTCCGACAGGGGGCTTGGTCAGCCCCAGCATTTT,CASSSDRGLGQPQHF
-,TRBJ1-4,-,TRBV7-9,TGTGCCAGCAGCTTTCAGACTGCGGGGGATGAAAAACTGTTTTTT,CASSFQTAGDEKLFF
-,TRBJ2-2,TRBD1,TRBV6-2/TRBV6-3,TGTGCCAGCAGCCGCGCGCCTGACAGGGGGAGCACCGGGGAGCTGTTTTTT,CASSRAPDRGSTGELFF
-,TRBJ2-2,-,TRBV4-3,TGCGCCAGCAGCCAAGATCGCGAGGGGAGGAACACCGGGGAGCTGTTTTTT,CASSQDREGRNTGELFF
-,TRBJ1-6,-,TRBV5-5,TGTGCCAGCAGTCCCTCCGGGGCCCATAATTCACCCCTCCACTTT,CASSPSGAHNSPLHF
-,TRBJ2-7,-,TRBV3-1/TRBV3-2,TGTGCCAGCAGCCAACGCCTCCCCCAGGGGGGCACCTTCTACGAGCAGTACTTC,CASSQRLPQGGTFYEQYF
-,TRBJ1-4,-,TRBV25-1,TGTGCCAGCAGTGACGCAGGGACCTCTAATGAAAAACTGTTTTTT,CASSDAGTSNEKLFF
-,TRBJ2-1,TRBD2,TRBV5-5,TGTGCCAGCAGCAAACTAGCGGGAGCCTACAATGAGCAGTTCTTC,CASSKLAGAYNEQFF
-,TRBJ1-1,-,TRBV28,TGTGCCAGCAGTTTTGGAGGGTGGCGGGGTAGGGCCTTT,CASSFGGWRGRAF
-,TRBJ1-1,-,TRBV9,TGTGCCAGCAGCGTAGTGAGGGACACTGAAGCTTTCTTT,CASSVVRDTEAFF
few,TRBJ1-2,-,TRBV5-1,TGCGCCAGCAGCTCGACAGAATATGGCTACACCTTC,CASSSTEYGYTF
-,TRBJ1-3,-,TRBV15,TGTGCCACCAGCAGAGGGCCGGGACTGAACTCTGGAAACACCATATATTTT,CATSRGPGLNSGNTIYF
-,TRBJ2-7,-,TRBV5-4,TGTGCCAGCAGCTTAATGGACAGCTACGAGCAGTACTTC,CASSLMDSYEQYF
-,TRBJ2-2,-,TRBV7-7,TGTGCCAGCAGCTCACCTCGGCCGGACCAGCCGAACACCGGGGAGCTGTTTTTT,CASSSPRPDQPNTGELFF
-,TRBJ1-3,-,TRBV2,TGTGCCAGCAGTGAAGTACGGGGCACTGGAAACACCATATATTTT,CASSEVRGTGNTIYF
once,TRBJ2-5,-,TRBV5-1,TGCGCCAGCAGCTTGGGACAGACCCAAGAGACCCAGTACTTC,CASSLGQTQETQYF
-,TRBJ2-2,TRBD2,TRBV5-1,TGCGCCAGCAGCTTCAAGCGGGAGCTAACCGGGGAGCTGTTTTTT,CASSFKRELTGELFF
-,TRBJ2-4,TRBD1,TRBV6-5,TGTGCCATGGGACAGGGGGCGGGAAACATTCAGTACTTC,CAMGQGAGNIQYF
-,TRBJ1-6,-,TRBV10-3,TGTGCCATCGGCCAAGACTATAATTCACCCCTCCACTTT,CAIGQDYNSPLHF
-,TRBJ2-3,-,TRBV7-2,TGTGCCAGCAGCCCATTAGCCAGCTCCGGGACCTTACATACGCAGTATTTT,CASSPLASSGTLHTQYF
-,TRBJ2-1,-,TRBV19,TGTGCCAGTAGTATAGACGGGATACCCTACAATGAGCAGTTCTTC,CASSIDGIPYNEQFF
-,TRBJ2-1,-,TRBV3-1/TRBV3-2,TGTGCCAGCAGCTCCGGGACTTACAATGAGCAGTTCTTC,CASSSGTYNEQFF
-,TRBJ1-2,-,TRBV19,TGTGCCAGTAACAGGGCCGGCGGCTACACCTTC,CASNRAGGYTF
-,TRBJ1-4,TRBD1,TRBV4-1,TGCGCCAGCAGCCCGCCTCTGACAGGGGGCGAAAAACTGTTTTTT,CASSPPLTGGEKLFF
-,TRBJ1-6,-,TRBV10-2,TGCGCCAGCAGTGAGGACTGGGGGCTGCATTCACCCCTCCACTTT,CASSEDWGLHSPLHF
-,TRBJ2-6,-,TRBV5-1,TGCGCCAGTTACCGGGAAGGGGCCAACGTCCTGACTTTC,CASYREGANVLTF
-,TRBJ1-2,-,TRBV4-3,TGCGCCAGCAGCCAAGTAATTAACTATGGCTACACCTTC,CASSQVINYGYTF
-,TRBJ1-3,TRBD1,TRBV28,TGTGCCAGCAGTTTTGCCGGGACAGGGTCCGGAAACACCATATATTTT,CASSFAGTGSGNTIYF
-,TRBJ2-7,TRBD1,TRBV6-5,TGTGCCAGCAGTCCCCGACAGGGCCGGGGGCAGTACTTC,CASSPRQGRGQYF